One sample yielded the 27 T cell receptor beta chains listed below, sequenced in a study of metastatic and nonmetastatic thyroid tumors. Patients had received no treatment of any kind before thyroid surgery. TCRdb ran MiXCR on the PCR reads. The sample carries about 33,000 clones, around 15% recorded once. Sequences were obtained from blood. The origin of the receptors is a female donor with papillary thyroid cancer or a benign thyroid nodule (not recorded which). Some clones in this sample may be carry-over from other donors' samples.

This clone was observed many times. The chain uses TRBV7-2 and TRBJ2-7, with 9 bases identical to TRBD1. J gave up 5 bases and V 5 bases, and 7 bases lay outside the gene matches. The CDR3 runs to 14 residues. CDR1 is SGHTA, CDR2 FQGNSA, per germline. The CDR3 DNA is TGTGCCAGCAGCCCTCCGGGACAGGGTAACGAGCAGTACTTC. This encodes CASSPPGQGNEQYF.

This clone was recorded many times. V is TRBV3-1 and J is TRBJ1-6, with D unclear. The CDR3 extends over 14 amino acids. Between the trimmed V and J ends, which lost 3 bases and 8 bases, there was a span of 11 bases. CDR1 is LGHDT and CDR2 is YNNKEL in the germline V gene (reference sequence). CDR3 loop: CASSQIREHSPLHF. The CDR3 bases are TGTGCCAGCAGCCAGATACGAGAACATTCACCCCTCCACTTT.

Concerning this clone: This may be a read error, as it is one base from a much larger clone. This rearrangement joins TRBV5-4 to TRBJ1-1; D is perhaps TRBD1 (5 bases). The V gene lost 2 bases and the J gene lost 8 bases, with 13 bases spanning the gap. In germline, CDR1 is SGHNT, CDR2 YYREEE (reference sequence). The CDR3 loop spans 13 amino acids. For the CDR3, the DNA is TGTGCCAGCAGCTTTGATGTGGGGCGAGAAGCTTTCTTT. This translates into CASSFDVGREAFF.

This clone was seen repeatedly, ten times or more. The genes are TRBV3-1 and TRBJ2-5; D remains unclear. The V end was cut by 4 bases, the J end by 7 bases, with 7 bases between. The CDR3 runs to 11 residues. Germline CDR1 is LGHDT and CDR2 is YNNKEL (reference sequence). The CDR3 loop is CASSRDGTQYF. As DNA, the CDR3 is TGTGCCAGCAGCCGCGACGGGACCCAGTACTTC.

This clone was observed at least ten times. This chain uses TRBV20-1 with TRBJ2-7, with 11 bases matching TRBD1. The length of the CDR3 is 17 residues. The V gene end was trimmed by 5 bases and the J gene end by 5 bases; junction bases not matched to a gene: 17. Germline V lookup: CDR1 DFQATT, CDR2 SNEGSKA (reference sequence). The CDR3 coding sequence is TGCAGTGCTCCTGATAGAACGGGACAGGGGGGTAAGGACGAGCAGTACTTC. Its translation: CSAPDRTGQGGKDEQYF.

This clone was recorded many times. The chain has TRBV29-1 and TRBJ1-1; D call uncertain. The CDR3 has 12 amino acids. Germline values: CDR1 SQVTM, CDR2 ANQGSEA. Between the trimmed V and J ends, which lost 3 bases and 1 base, there was a span of 6 bases. The CDR3 protein is CSVDWANTEAFF. The CDR3 DNA follows: TGCAGCGTTGATTGGGCGAACACTGAAGCTTTCTTT.

Only a few counts were recorded for this clone. The chain carries TRBV7-3 and TRBJ2-3, with D tentatively TRBD1 or TRBD2 (6 bases each). The CDR3 is 19 residues long. The V gene lost 1 base and the J gene lost 6 bases, with 26 bases spanning the gap. Germline-derived CDR1 and CDR2 are SGHTA and FQGTGA. The CDR3 loop reads CASSLIGGMGGAAADTQYF. In DNA form, the CDR3 reads TGTGCCAGCAGCTTAATAGGGGGAATGGGCGGGGCGGCAGCGGATACGCAGTATTTT.

A remark on this clone: Other nucleotide sequences from this sample produce the same CDR3. This rearrangement joins TRBV6-2 or TRBV6-3 to TRBJ2-7, with D unresolved. CDR3 size: 15 residues. Germline lookup yields CDR1 MNHEY and CDR2 SVGEGT. Trimming removed 2 bases from V and 4 bases from J, with 15 bases in between. CDR3 region: CASSYEGTSAYEQYF. The CDR3 nucleotides read TGTGCCAGCAGTTACGAAGGCACCAGCGCTTACGAGCAGTACTTC.

This clone was counted ten times or more. The chain carries TRBV5-1 and TRBJ1-2, with 9 bases matching TRBD1. The CDR3 sequence is 16 residues long. Germline lookup yields CDR1 SGHRS and CDR2 YFSETQ. Trimming at V came to 0 bases and at J to 2 bases, leaving 5 bases not matched to a gene. CDR3 amino acids: CASSLAPGQGNYGYTF. The CDR3 coding sequence is TGCGCCAGCAGCTTGGCCCCGGGACAGGGAAACTATGGCTACACCTTC.

This clone was observed at least ten times. The chain has TRBV11-3 and TRBJ2-1; 12 bases agree with TRBD2. Germline lookup yields CDR1 SGHNT and CDR2 YENEEA. CDR3 size: 15 residues. V lost 5 bases to trimming and J lost 8 bases; unmatched junction nucleotides: 7. CDR3 loop: CASSVLAGGRDEQFF. As DNA, the CDR3 is TGTGCCAGCAGCGTTCTAGCGGGGGGGCGGGATGAGCAGTTCTTC.

This clone came up many times. The chain employs TRBV7-2 and TRBJ2-1; 7 bases agree with TRBD1. CDR3 length equals 15 residues. J was trimmed by 6 bases and V by 5 bases; bases with no gene match: 10. Germline assignment: CDR1 SGHTA and CDR2 FQGNSA. CDR3 coding DNA: TGTGCCAGCAGCAAAGAAGACAGGGACGCCAATGAGCAGTTCTTC. Translation: CASSKEDRDANEQFF.

Details on this clone: Mismatch with germline at one junction end may stem from a read error. The gene calls are TRBV4-2 and TRBJ2-5; D not resolved. Germline V lookup: CDR1 LGHNA, CDR2 YNFKEQ. This CDR3 contains 14 residues. The CDR3, as DNA: TGTGCCAGCAGCCTCCATAGAGAGCGAGAGACCCAGTACTTT. Encoded protein: CASSLHRERETQYF.

This clone was observed a handful of times. One junction end disagrees with the germline gene, perhaps due to a read error. In nucleotides, the CDR3 is TGTGCCAGCAGACCGGGGAGGGTAACTGAAGCTTTATTT. Translation gives CASRPGRVTEALF. V is TRBV6-2 or TRBV6-3 and J is TRBJ1-1; no clear D. The CDR3 contains 13 residues. Germline CDR1 MNHEY, CDR2 SVGEGT.

This chain links TRBV19 with TRBJ2-7; D call uncertain. Germline V gene sequence: CDR1 LNHDA, CDR2 SQIVND (reference sequence). Between the trimmed V and J ends, which lost 7 bases and 0 bases, there was a span of 10 bases. There are 13 residues in the CDR3. CDR3 sequence reads: CASMQAGSYEQYF. CDR3 bases: TGTGCCAGTATGCAAGCCGGCTCCTACGAGCAGTACTTC.

The V gene is TRBV11-1, the J gene TRBJ2-7; 7 nucleotides align to TRBD2. V lost 7 bases and J lost 4; bases outside the gene matches: 16. Germline CDR1 and CDR2: SGHAT and FQDESV (reference sequence). There are 16 residues in the CDR3. CDR3 DNA sequence: TGTGCCAGCATCCCCCATCTTATTAGCGGGCTGTACGAGCAGTACTTC. The encoded protein is CASIPHLISGLYEQYF.

This chain links TRBV5-1 with TRBJ2-7, with 8 bases that match TRBD2. V trimming: 7 bases; J trimming: 2 bases; junction bases outside the gene matches: 14. The CDR3 has 16 amino acids. Germline loops: CDR1 SGHRS, CDR2 YFSETQ. In DNA, the CDR3 is TGCGCCAGCGTCCGTCGGTGGGGGACTAGACCCTACGAGCAGTACTTC. It translates to CASVRRWGTRPYEQYF.

This clone was observed many times. CDR3 sequence: CASSQGENTEAFF. CDR3 coding DNA: TGTGCCAGCTCCCAGGGAGAAAACACTGAAGCTTTCTTT. V usage is TRBV18 and J usage is TRBJ1-1; weak D call: TRBD1 (5 bases). V was cut by 6 bases and J by 2 bases, with 10 bases left in between. Looked up from germline, CDR1 is KGHSH and CDR2 is LQKENI. The CDR3 extends over 13 amino acids.

With respect to this clone: Its ends do not fully match the called genes, so a read error is possible. The rearrangement joins TRBV6-5 to TRBJ2-7, with D maybe TRBD2 (5 bases). Germline V gene lookup returns CDR1 MNHEY and CDR2 SVGAGI. The CDR3 covers 12 residues. CDR3 sequence (DNA): TGTACCAGCAGTTCCCTAGCATGGGATCAGTACTTC. Translating gives CTSSSLAWDQYF.

The chain is built from TRBV5-1 and TRBJ2-2; no definite D call. The CDR3 runs to 16 residues. V gave up 2 bases and J gave up 1 base, with 12 bases separating them. Germline V gene sequence: CDR1 SGHRS, CDR2 YFSETQ. In DNA, the CDR3 is TGCGCCAGCAGCTTAGTTAGCAGCATGAACACCGGGGAGCTGTTTTTT. It encodes CASSLVSSMNTGELFF.

The chain has TRBV30 and TRBJ1-3; 10 bases line up with TRBD1. The CDR3 totals 15 residues. Germline CDR1 is GTSNPN and CDR2 is SVGIG (reference sequence). The junction had 7 bases not matched to a gene; V was cut back by 5 bases and J by 3 bases. The chain's CDR3 is CAWGRQGANGNTIYF. CDR3 coding DNA: TGTGCCTGGGGTAGACAGGGGGCGAATGGAAACACCATATATTTT.

This clone was found many times. V usage is TRBV5-5 and J usage is TRBJ2-1; D remains ambiguous. Trimming stripped 1 base from V and 4 bases from J, with 6 bases between. The germline V gene has CDR1 SGHKS and CDR2 YYEKEE (reference sequence). The CDR3 length is 13 residues. CDR3 bases: TGTGCCAGCAGCTTGATGGGTTACAATGAGCAGTTCTTC. Its translation: CASSLMGYNEQFF.

This clone showed up many times. The chain uses TRBV3-1 and TRBJ2-3; tentative D call: TRBD2 (6 bases). The CDR3 is 14 amino acids. The V end was cut by 5 bases, the J end by 6 bases, with 15 bases between. Germline-derived CDR1 and CDR2 are LGHDT and YNNKEL (reference sequence). CDR3 coding DNA: TGTGCCAGCAGCGACGGGACTCTTAGGGATACGCAGTATTTT. Translation: CASSDGTLRDTQYF.

Regarding this clone: A much bigger clone sits one base away, suggesting this may be a read error. The V call is TRBV6-1, the J call TRBJ1-1; 9 bases map to TRBD1. The CDR3 covers 14 residues. The germline gives CDR1 MNHNS, CDR2 SASEGT. The CDR3 region has the DNA TGTTCCAGCAGGTTACAGGGGGCGAACACTGAAGCCTTCTTT. It codes for CSSRLQGANTEAFF.

In this sample, this clone turned up many times. CDR3 sequence reads: CASSQATGGFSGANVLTF. The CDR3 DNA reads TGTGCCAGCAGCCAGGCGACAGGGGGGTTCTCTGGGGCCAACGTCCTGACTTTC. The chain links TRBV3-1 to TRBJ2-6, with TRBD1 identical over 9 bases. V lost 3 bases and J lost 0; bases outside the gene matches: 6. CDR1 is LGHDT and CDR2 is YNNKEL in the germline V gene (reference sequence). This CDR3 spans 18 amino acids.

This clone was picked up many times. The rearrangement uses TRBV18 and TRBJ1-1; D is ambiguous. This CDR3 has 15 residues. Germline-derived CDR1 and CDR2 are KGHSH and LQKENI. Between the trimmed V and J ends, which lost 3 bases and 0 bases, there was a span of 11 bases. The CDR3 region is CASSPSIGMNTEAFF. DNA for the CDR3: TGTGCCAGCTCACCTTCCATAGGGATGAACACTGAAGCTTTCTTT.

This chain connects TRBV30 to TRBJ2-6; tentatively, D is TRBD1 or TRBD2 (5 bases each). Per germline, CDR1 GTSNPN and CDR2 SVGIG (reference sequence). The CDR3 contains 15 residues. V shed 4 bases and J shed 2 bases, with 12 bases lying between them. The CDR3: CAWTQTGPGANVLTF. The CDR3 DNA reads TGTGCCTGGACACAGACGGGGCCTGGGGCCAACGTCCTGACTTTC.

This clone was recorded at least ten times. The chain uses TRBV6-5 and TRBJ1-4; no firm D call. Germline V lookup: CDR1 MNHEY, CDR2 SVGAGI. V dropped 3 bases and J dropped 8 bases, with 13 bases sitting between them. The CDR3 is 14 residues long. DNA of the CDR3: TGTGCCAGCAGTTATGGGCGGAGCGGGGAAAAACTGTTTTTT. Translation gives CASSYGRSGEKLFF.